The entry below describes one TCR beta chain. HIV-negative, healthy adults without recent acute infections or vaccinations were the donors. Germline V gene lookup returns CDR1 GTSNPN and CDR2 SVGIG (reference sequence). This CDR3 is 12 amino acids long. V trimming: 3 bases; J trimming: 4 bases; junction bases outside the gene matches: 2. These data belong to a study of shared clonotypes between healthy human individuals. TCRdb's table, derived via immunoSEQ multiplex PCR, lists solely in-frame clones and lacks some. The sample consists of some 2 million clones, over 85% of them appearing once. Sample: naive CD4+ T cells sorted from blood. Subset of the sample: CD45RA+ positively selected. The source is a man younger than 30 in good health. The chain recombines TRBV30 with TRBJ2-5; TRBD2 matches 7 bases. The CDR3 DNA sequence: TGTGCCTGGAGCAGGGAGGGAGAGACCCAGTACTTC. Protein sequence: CAWSREGETQYF.